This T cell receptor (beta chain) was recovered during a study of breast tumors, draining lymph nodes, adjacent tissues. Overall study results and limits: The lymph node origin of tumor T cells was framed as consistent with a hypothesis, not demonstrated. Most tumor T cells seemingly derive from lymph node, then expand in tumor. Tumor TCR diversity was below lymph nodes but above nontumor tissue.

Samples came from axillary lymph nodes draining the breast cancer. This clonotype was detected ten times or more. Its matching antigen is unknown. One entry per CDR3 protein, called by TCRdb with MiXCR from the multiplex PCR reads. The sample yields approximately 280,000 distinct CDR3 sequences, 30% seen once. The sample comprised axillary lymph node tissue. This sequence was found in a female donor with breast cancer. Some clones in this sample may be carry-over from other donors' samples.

The CDR3 bases are TGTGCCAGCTCGGACGGCACAAAGACCCAGTACTTC. Protein product: CASSDGTKTQYF. The chain joins TRBV19 to TRBJ2-5; D gene unclear. The ends were cut back, 9 bases at V and 6 bases at J, with 14 bases in the middle. The length of the CDR3 is 12 residues. CDR1 LNHDA and CDR2 SQIVND come from the germline V gene (reference sequence).